This T cell receptor (beta chain) was captured in a study of shared clonotypes between healthy human individuals. Study outcomes and limitations: Naive subsets usually exceeded memory subsets in estimated richness.

This clone has only one observation. The antigen is unknown. Each PCR replicate from the sorted subsets contained around 0.2 ug DNA, which is 25,000 to 30,000 T cell genomes. The protocol was immunoSEQ multiplex PCR, while the TCRdb copy is restricted to in-frame clones and leaves out a portion. The sample has roughly 600,000 clones, roughly 98% seen once; the top ten hold 0.25% to 0.35%. Naive CD8 cells lacked CD45RO and underwent positive selection for CCR7, leaving out terminally differentiated effector memory CD45RA+ cells. This CDR3 has 15 amino acids. The V segment lost 4 bases and the J segment 2 bases; nucleotides outside the gene matches: 8. CDR1 MGHRA and CDR2 YSYEKL come from the germline V gene.

Input material: naive CD8+ T cells sorted from blood. The chain joins TRBV4-1 to TRBJ2-7; 7 bases fit TRBD1. The source of this sequence is a man younger than 40 in good health. CDR3 DNA sequence: TGCGCCAGCAGCCGGCTAGGGGACAGAACCTACGAGCAGTACTTC. It is translated as CASSRLGDRTYEQYF.